The T cell receptor beta chain under discussion was sequenced for a study of T cell repertoires in cytomegalovirus infection. The study, taken as a whole, reports: The ex vivo response was dominated by HLA-C-restricted CMV-specific TCR beta clonotypes. Cumulative frequency of public TCR beta families picked out carriers of CMV plus the relevant HLA.

TCRdb recomputed calls from the reads with MiXCR, one row per CDR3 protein. The table lists more than 75,000 distinct CDR3 sequences, 25% to 30% of them singletons. In its sample, this clonotype was seen a few times. Its antigen is not identified. Trimming removed 1 base from V and 8 bases from J, with 18 bases in between. This CDR3 contains 16 residues. Germline loops: CDR1 MNHNS, CDR2 SASEGT. The sequence was collected from a human donor in good health (CMV status not recorded). Some clones in this sample may be carry-over from other donors' samples. This sequence joins TRBV6-1 and TRBJ2-1, with a weak D call TRBD2 (5 bases). The sample here was CD8+ T cells from cultured PBMCs, taken from culture after CMV antigen stimulation. CDR3 in amino acids: CASSEGGPQAEDEQFF. The DNA for the CDR3 is TGTGCCAGCAGTGAAGGCGGCCCCCAGGCGGAGGATGAGCAGTTCTTC.